This record looks at one T cell receptor beta chain sequence and its context. Germline is not matched at one junction end, which may reflect a read error. Clones were read by immunoSEQ multiplex PCR, and TCRdb kept only the in-frame ones, dropping some. The sample lists almost 400,000 clones, approximately 90% occurring once. This specimen belongs to a study of Ad26.COV2.S vaccination and SARS-CoV-2 variants. Indicated treatment: some 20 received Ad26.COV2.S at low or high dose, single or two shots; about 5 received placebo; per-sample allocation not given. Sampling took place 63 days after the first vaccine or placebo injection. Germline-derived CDR1 and CDR2 are SGHRS and YFSETQ. CDR3 size: 14 residues.

The clonotype comes from a person aged 18-65 years who received the Ad26.COV2.S COVID-19 vaccine or a placebo. Specimen: peripheral blood, collected in a trial of Ad26.COV2.S vaccine versus placebo. This chain joins TRBV5-1 and TRBJ2-5; D is unresolved. CDR3 region: CASSFLGEQGTQYF. The DNA for the CDR3 is TGCGCCAGCAGCTTCCTAGGCGAGCAAGGGACCCAGTACTTC.